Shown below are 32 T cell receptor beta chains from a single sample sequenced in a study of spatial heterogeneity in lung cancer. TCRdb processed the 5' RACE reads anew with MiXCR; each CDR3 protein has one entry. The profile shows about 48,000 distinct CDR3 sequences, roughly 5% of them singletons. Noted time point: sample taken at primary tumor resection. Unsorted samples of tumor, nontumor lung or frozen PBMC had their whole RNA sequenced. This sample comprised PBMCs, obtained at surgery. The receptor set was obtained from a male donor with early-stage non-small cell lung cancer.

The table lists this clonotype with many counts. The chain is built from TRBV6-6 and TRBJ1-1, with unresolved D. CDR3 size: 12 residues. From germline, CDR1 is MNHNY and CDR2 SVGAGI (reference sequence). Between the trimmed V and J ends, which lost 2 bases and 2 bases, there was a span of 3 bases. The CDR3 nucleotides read TGTGCCAGCAGTTACACCAACACTGAAGCTTTCTTT. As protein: CASSYTNTEAFF.

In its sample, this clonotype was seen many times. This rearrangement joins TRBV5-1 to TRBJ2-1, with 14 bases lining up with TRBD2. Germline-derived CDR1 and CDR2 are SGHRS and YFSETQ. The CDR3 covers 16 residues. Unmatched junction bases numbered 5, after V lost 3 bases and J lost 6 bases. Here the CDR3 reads CASSSGGTSGGNEQFF. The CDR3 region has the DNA TGCGCCAGCAGCTCGGGCGGGACTAGCGGGGGCAATGAGCAGTTCTTC.

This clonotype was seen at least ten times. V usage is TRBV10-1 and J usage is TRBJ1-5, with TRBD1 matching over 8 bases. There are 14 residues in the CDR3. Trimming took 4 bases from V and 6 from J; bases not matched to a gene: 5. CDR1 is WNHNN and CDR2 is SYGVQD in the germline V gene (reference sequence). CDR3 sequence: CASSAGGAGQPQHF. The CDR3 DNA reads TGCGCCAGCAGTGCAGGGGGCGCGGGTCAGCCCCAGCATTTT.

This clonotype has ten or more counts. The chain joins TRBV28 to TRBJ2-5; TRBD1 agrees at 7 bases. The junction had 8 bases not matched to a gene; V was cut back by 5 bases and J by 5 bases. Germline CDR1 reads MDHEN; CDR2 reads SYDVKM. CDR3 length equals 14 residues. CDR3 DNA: TGTGCCAGCAGTCTATCGACAGGGCGCGAGACCCAGTACTTC. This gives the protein CASSLSTGRETQYF.

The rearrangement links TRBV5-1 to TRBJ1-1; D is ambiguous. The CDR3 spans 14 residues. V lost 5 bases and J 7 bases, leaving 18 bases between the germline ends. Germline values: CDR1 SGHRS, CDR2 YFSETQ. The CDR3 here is CASRGLGVLDEAFF. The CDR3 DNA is TGCGCCAGCAGGGGTCTTGGGGTATTGGATGAAGCTTTCTTT.

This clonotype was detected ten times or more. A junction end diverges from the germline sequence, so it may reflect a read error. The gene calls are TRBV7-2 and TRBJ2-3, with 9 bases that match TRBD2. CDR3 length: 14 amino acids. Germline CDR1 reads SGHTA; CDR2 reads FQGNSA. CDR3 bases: TGTGCCAGCAGCTCCCAGGGGTGGAGCGGGAGGTGGAGCTTT. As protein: CASSSQGWSGRWSF.

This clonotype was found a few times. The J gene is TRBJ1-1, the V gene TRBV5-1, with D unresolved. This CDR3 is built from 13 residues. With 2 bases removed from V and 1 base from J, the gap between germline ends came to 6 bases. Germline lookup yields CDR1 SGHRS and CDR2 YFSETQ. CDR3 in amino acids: CASSFQPNTEAFF. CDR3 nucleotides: TGCGCCAGCAGCTTTCAACCGAACACTGAAGCTTTCTTT.

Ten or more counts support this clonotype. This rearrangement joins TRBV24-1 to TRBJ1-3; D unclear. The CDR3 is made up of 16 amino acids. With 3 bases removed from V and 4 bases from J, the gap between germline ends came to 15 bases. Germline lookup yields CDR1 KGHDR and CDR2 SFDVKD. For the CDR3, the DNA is TGTGCCACCAGTGATCCCTCCGGGCCTGGGGGAAACACCATATATTTT. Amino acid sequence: CATSDPSGPGGNTIYF.

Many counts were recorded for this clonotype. The CDR3 DNA is TGCAGCGTTGAAGAATCTGACCCGAGCTATGGCTACACCTTC. Residues: CSVEESDPSYGYTF. The rearrangement joins TRBV29-1 to TRBJ1-2; D call uncertain. This CDR3 region has 14 residues. V lost 0 bases to trimming and J lost 4 bases, with 12 bases between them. From germline, CDR1 is SQVTM and CDR2 ANQGSEA.

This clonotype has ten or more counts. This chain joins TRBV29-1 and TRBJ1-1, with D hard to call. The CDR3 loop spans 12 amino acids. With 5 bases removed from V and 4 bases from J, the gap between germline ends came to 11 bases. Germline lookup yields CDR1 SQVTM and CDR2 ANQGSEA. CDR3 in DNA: TGCAGCGTTTCCCCCGGGAGCACTGAAGCTTTCTTT. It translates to CSVSPGSTEAFF.

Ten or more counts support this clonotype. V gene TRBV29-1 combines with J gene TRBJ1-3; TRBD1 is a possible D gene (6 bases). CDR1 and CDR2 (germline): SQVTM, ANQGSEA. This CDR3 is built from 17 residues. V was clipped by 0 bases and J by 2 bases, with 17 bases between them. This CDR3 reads CSVEEGAGPGAGNTIYF. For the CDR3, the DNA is TGCAGCGTTGAAGAGGGGGCAGGGCCGGGCGCTGGAAACACCATATATTTT.

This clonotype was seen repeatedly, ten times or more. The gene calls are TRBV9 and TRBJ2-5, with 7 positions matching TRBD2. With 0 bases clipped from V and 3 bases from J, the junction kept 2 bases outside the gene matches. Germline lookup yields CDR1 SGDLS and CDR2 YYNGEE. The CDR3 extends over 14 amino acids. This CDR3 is CASSVAGGEETQYF. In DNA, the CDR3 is TGTGCCAGCAGCGTAGCGGGAGGCGAAGAGACCCAGTACTTC.

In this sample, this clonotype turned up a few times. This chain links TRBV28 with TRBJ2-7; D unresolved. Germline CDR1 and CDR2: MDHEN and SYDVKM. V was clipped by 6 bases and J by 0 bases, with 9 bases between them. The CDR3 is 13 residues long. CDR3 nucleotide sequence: TGTGCCAGCAGGGAAACCCCCTCCTACGAGCAGTACTTC. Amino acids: CASRETPSYEQYF.

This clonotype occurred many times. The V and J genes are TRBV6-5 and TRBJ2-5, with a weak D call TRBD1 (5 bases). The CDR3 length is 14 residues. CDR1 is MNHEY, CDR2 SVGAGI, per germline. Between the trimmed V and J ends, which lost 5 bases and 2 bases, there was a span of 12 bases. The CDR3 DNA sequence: TGTGCCAGCAGTCCCCAGGGCTTACAAGAGACCCAGTACTTC. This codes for CASSPQGLQETQYF.

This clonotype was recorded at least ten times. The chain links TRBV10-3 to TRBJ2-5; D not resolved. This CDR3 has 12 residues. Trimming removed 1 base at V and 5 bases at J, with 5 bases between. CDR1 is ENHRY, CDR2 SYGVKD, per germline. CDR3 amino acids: CAISEFQETQYF. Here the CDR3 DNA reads TGTGCCATCAGTGAGTTCCAGGAGACCCAGTACTTC.

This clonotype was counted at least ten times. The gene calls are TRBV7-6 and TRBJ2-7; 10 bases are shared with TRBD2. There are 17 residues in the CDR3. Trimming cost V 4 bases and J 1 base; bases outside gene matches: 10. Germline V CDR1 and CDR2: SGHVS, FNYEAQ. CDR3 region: CASSYSPGTSASYEQYF. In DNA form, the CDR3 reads TGTGCCAGCAGCTACAGCCCCGGGACTAGCGCTTCCTACGAGCAGTACTTC.

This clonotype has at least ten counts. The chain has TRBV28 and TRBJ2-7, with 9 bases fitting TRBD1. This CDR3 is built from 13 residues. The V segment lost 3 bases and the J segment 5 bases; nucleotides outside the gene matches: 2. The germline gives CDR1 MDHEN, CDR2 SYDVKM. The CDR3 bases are TGTGCCAGCAGTTTCGGGACAGGGAACGAGCAGTACTTC. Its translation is CASSFGTGNEQYF.

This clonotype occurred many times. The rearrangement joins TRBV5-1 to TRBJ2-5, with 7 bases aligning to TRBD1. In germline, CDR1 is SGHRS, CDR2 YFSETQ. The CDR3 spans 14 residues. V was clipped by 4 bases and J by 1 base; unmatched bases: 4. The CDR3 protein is CASSGQDFQETQYF. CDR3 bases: TGCGCCAGCAGCGGACAGGACTTCCAAGAGACCCAGTACTTC.

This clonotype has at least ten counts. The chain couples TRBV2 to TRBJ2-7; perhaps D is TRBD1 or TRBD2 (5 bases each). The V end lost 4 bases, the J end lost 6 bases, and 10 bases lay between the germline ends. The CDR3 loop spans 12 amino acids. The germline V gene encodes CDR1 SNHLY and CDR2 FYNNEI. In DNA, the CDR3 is TGTGCCAGCAGTGTACGAGGGGTCGAGCAGTACTTC. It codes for CASSVRGVEQYF.

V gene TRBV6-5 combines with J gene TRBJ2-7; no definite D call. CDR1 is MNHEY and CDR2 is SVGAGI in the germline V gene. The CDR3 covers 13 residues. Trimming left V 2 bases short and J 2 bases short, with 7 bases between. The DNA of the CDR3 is TGTGCCAGCAGTTACACGCAGACCTACGAGCAGTACTTC. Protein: CASSYTQTYEQYF.

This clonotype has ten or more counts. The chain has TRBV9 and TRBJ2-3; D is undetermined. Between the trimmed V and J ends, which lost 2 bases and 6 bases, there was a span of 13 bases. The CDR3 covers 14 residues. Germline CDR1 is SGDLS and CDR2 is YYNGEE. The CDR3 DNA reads TGTGCCAGCAGCGTTGGTCCGGATAGGGATACGCAGTATTTT. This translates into CASSVGPDRDTQYF.

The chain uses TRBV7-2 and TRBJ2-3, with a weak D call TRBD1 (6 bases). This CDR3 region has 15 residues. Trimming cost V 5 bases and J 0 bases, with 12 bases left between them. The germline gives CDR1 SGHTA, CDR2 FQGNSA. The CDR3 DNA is TGTGCCAGCAGCCGACAGGCCTCTAGCACAGATACGCAGTATTTT. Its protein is CASSRQASSTDTQYF.

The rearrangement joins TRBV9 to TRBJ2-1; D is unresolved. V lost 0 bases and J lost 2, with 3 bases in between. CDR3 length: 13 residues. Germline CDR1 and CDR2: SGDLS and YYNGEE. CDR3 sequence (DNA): TGTGCCAGCAGCGTAGGGGCCTACAATGAGCAGTTCTTC. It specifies CASSVGAYNEQFF.

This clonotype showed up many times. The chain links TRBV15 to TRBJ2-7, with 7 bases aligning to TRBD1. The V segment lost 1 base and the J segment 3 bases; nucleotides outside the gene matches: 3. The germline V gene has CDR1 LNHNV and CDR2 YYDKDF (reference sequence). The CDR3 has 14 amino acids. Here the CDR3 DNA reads TGTGCCACCAGCAGAGTCCCAGGGGGCTACGAGCAGTACTTC. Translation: CATSRVPGGYEQYF.

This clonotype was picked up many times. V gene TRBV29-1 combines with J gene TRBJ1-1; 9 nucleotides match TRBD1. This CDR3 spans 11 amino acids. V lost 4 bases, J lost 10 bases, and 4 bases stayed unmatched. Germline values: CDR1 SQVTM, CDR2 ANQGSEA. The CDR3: CSVVGTGRAFF. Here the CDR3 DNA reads TGCAGCGTTGTAGGGACAGGGAGAGCTTTCTTT.

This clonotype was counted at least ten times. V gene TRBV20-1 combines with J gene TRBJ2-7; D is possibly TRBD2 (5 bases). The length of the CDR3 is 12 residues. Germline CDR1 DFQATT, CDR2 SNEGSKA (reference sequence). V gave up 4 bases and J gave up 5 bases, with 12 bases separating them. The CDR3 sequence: CSATPAADEQYF. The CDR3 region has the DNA TGCAGTGCTACCCCGGCAGCGGACGAGCAGTACTTC.

CDR3 bases: TGCGCCAGCAGCTTGGAACCGGCAGCTGATACGCAGTATTTT. Protein: CASSLEPAADTQYF. This chain uses TRBV5-1 with TRBJ2-3; no firm D call. V was cut by 0 bases and J by 6 bases, with 11 bases left in between. Per the germline V gene, CDR1 is SGHRS and CDR2 is YFSETQ. The CDR3 consists of 14 residues.

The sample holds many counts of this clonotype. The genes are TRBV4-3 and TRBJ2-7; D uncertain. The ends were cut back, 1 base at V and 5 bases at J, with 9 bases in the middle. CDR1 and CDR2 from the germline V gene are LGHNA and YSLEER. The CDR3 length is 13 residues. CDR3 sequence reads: CASSQVVRDEQYF. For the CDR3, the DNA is TGCGCCAGCAGCCAAGTAGTACGAGACGAGCAGTACTTC.

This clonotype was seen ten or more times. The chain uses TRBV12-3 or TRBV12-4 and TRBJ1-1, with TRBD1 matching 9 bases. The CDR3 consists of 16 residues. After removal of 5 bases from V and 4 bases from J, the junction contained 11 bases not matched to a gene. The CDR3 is CASSSPPGQGATEAFF. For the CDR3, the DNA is TGTGCCAGCAGTAGCCCTCCGGGACAGGGAGCCACTGAAGCTTTCTTT.

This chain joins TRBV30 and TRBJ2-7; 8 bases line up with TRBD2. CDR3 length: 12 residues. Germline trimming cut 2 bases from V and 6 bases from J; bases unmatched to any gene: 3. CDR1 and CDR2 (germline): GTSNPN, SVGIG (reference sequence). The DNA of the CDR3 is TGTGCCTGGAGTATTAGCGGGATCGAGCAGTACTTC. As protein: CAWSISGIEQYF.

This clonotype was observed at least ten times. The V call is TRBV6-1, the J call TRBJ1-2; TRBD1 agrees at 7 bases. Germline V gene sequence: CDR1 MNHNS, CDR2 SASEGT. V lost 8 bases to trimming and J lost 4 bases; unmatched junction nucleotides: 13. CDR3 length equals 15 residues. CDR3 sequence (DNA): TGTGCCAGCGGGGACACAGGGGCCCAATCCTATGGCTACACCTTC. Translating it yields CASGDTGAQSYGYTF.

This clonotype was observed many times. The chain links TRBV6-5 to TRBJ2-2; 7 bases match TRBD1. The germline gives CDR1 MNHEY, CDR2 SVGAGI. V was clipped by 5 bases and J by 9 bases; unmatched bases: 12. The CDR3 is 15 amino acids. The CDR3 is CASSANRGTRRELFF. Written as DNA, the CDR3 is TGTGCCAGCAGTGCGAACAGGGGCACCCGCCGGGAGCTGTTTTTT.